The present entry profiles one T cell receptor (beta chain) with its context. Repertoires were generated with immunoSEQ multiplex PCR, while TCRdb's copy carries only in-frame clones and drops some. Of a few hundred thousand clones in the sample, 81% are singletons; the top ten hold about a tenth. The CDR3 spans 14 residues. Germline V gene lookup returns CDR1 SGHAT and CDR2 FQNNGV. Trimming shortened V by 5 bases and J by 4 bases, and 14 bases separated the two germline ends. This record comes from a study of blood T cell repertoires in COVID-19. Study information: The analysed material was cDNA or gDNA that came from T cells, B-cell-depleted T cells, or PBMCs.

The rearrangement uses TRBV11-2 and TRBJ1-1; TRBD1 might be the D (5 bases). The source material was PBMCs or T cells enriched from blood (not recorded which). This sequence originates from a man aged 40-55 years who had recovered from COVID-19. This CDR3 is CASSPSGGGTEAFF. Written as DNA, the CDR3 is TGTGCCAGCAGCCCCTCCGGGGGGGGCACTGAAGCTTTCTTT.